These T cell receptor beta chains were read from a single sample in a study of identical twins. TCRdb re-derived calls from the 5' RACE reads in MiXCR, one entry per CDR3 protein. The sample holds around 95,000 distinct CDR3 sequences, around 5.5% seen once. Specimen: memory T cells sorted from blood. The receptor set was obtained from a woman aged 45-59 years in good health. Each CDR3 is given without its conserved first and last residue. The D gene is left open where the match is weak.

TRBV18,TRBJ2-2,NA,ASSLALGELF
TRBV2,TRBJ2-7,NA,ASMRVVEQY
TRBV7-9,TRBJ2-3,TRBD2,ATSPGTSGITQY
TRBV14,TRBJ2-2,NA,ASSQGPSLTRNTGELF
TRBV2,TRBJ1-1,NA,ASTRAVPIGETEAF
TRBV15,TRBJ2-5,TRBD2,ATSNSLAGAGETQY
TRBV7-8,TRBJ2-2,NA,ASSTTRELF
TRBV7-9,TRBJ2-1,TRBD2,ASSLVKLAGGPDNEQF
TRBV5-6,TRBJ2-2,TRBD1,ASSRDRGSTGELF
TRBV6-4,TRBJ2-3,NA,ASSDVAASTDTQY
TRBV15,TRBJ2-1,TRBD1,ATSPGTANNEQF
TRBV5-1,TRBJ2-3,TRBD2,ASSLGSGSGDTQY
TRBV3-1,TRBJ2-4,NA,ASSQEPDGTVQY
TRBV24-1,TRBJ2-3,NA,ATSDLRGTDTQY
TRBV10-2,TRBJ2-5,TRBD2,ASSEGTSGMRTQY
TRBV15,TRBJ1-2,NA,ATSRDRGRYGYT
TRBV13,TRBJ2-1,TRBD2,ASSSGTSIEQF
TRBV5-1,TRBJ2-1,TRBD2,ASSLGPASGSNEQF
TRBV20-1,TRBJ1-1,NA,SARSRDGTEAF
TRBV11-2,TRBJ1-1,TRBD1,ASSPTGMTEAF
TRBV11-2,TRBJ1-1,NA,ASSLEINTEAF
TRBV29-1,TRBJ2-7,NA,SVGGILSQRASYEQY
TRBV13,TRBJ2-6,TRBD2,ASSLAGGMFAGANVLT
TRBV7-8,TRBJ2-1,NA,ASRPGWGTATPRFYNEQF
TRBV12-3/TRBV12-4,TRBJ1-1,NA,ASSPPRNTEAF
TRBV30,TRBJ1-3,NA,AWSADGRAGNTIY
TRBV7-9,TRBJ2-1,NA,ASSPPPRFGNEQF
TRBV7-2,TRBJ1-1,NA,ASSRGGGRTEAF
TRBV3-1,TRBJ1-2,NA,ASSQDLAGGYT
TRBV29-1,TRBJ1-2,TRBD1,SAPGQGNYGYT
TRBV10-1,TRBJ2-2,NA,ASRQVNTGELF
TRBV4-2,TRBJ1-2,NA,ASSQVRLDTAYGYT
TRBV19,TRBJ2-2,NA,ASSMGGNTGELF
TRBV29-1,TRBJ2-7,NA,SVEDSLSTFGQY
TRBV7-6,TRBJ2-3,NA,ASSLGSFTDTQY
TRBV3-1,TRBJ1-4,NA,ASSQDPIIPVATNEKLF
TRBV7-9,TRBJ2-2,TRBD2,ASTRLAGTVGTGELF
TRBV7-7,TRBJ2-5,TRBD1,ASSIRPGQGRETQY
TRBV15,TRBJ2-1,NA,ATSRTNEQF
TRBV19,TRBJ1-3,NA,ASSISVRSGNTIY
TRBV23-1,TRBJ2-3,NA,ASSPIWGHTDTQY
TRBV5-5,TRBJ1-6,NA,ASSHNNSPLH
TRBV2,TRBJ2-5,TRBD2,ASSALAGAAAQY
TRBV7-2,TRBJ2-3,NA,ASSLGWRGGGHSDTQY
TRBV10-3,TRBJ1-3,NA,AISSVAVNSGNTIY
TRBV12-5,TRBJ1-1,TRBD1,ASGLSLTGVGAEAF
TRBV9,TRBJ2-4,NA,ASSVAYGGGPAKPISKNIQY
TRBV20-1,TRBJ2-5,TRBD1,SAREWTGVKTQY
TRBV14,TRBJ1-4,NA,ASSRTANEKLF
TRBV18,TRBJ2-5,TRBD1,ASSLTGAETQY
TRBV12-3/TRBV12-4,TRBJ2-5,TRBD1,ASRSGGRETQY
TRBV11-2,TRBJ2-5,NA,ASSLEAPTTTGETQY
TRBV29-1,TRBJ1-4,NA,SVAGRETNEKLF
TRBV9,TRBJ2-6,NA,ASSVRPLSTSSGANVLT
TRBV7-8,TRBJ2-3,TRBD2,ASSPALAGGGDTQY
TRBV5-1,TRBJ1-1,TRBD1,ASSPGQGAKSEAF
TRBV10-3,TRBJ2-4,TRBD1,AIRGDSQSDIQY
TRBV10-3,TRBJ2-3,NA,ASRGGGFTDTQY
TRBV11-3,TRBJ2-1,NA,ASSLEVALKRF
TRBV6-6,TRBJ2-2,TRBD1,ASKERSGQGVNTGELF